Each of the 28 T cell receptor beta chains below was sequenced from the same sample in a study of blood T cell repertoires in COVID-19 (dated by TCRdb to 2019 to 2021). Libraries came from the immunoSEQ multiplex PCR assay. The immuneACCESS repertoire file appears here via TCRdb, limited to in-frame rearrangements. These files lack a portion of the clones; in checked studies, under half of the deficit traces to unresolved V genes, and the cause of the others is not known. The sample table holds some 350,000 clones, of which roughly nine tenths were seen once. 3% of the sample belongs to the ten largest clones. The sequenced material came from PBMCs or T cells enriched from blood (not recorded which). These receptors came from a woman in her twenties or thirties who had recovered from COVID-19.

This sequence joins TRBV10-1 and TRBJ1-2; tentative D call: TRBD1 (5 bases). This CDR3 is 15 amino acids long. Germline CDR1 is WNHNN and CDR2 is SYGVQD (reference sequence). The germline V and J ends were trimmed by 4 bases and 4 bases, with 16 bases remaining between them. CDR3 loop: CASSGFVQGGYGYTF. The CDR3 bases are TGCGCCAGCAGTGGCTTTGTGCAGGGAGGCTATGGCTACACCTTC.

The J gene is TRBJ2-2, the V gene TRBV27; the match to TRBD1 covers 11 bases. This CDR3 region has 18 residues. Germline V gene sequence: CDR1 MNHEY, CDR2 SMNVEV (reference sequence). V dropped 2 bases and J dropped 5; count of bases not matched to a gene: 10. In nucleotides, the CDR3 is TGTGCCAGCAGTTTAACGTTCAGGGACAGGGGGTTTACCGGGGAGCTGTTTTTT. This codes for CASSLTFRDRGFTGELFF.

The CDR3 DNA reads as TGTGCCAGCAGCCCAGCTCTAGTGACTCAAATTTACGAGCAGTACTTC. Its translation: CASSPALVTQIYEQYF. The J gene is TRBJ2-7, the V gene TRBV3-1 (or the pseudogene TRBV3-2); no clear D. This CDR3 region has 16 residues. Germline V CDR1 and CDR2: LGHDT, YNNKEL (reference sequence). V was pared by 4 bases and J by 4 bases, with 20 bases between.

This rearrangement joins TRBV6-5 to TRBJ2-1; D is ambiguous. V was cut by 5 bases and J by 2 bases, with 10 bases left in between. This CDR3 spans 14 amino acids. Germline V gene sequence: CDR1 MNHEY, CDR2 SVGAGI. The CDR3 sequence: CASSRQDAYNEQFF. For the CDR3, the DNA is TGTGCCAGCAGTCGGCAGGATGCCTACAATGAGCAGTTCTTC.

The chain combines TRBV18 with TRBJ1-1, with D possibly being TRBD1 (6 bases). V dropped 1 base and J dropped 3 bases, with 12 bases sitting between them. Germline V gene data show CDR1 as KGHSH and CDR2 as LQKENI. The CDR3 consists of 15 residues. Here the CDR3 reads CASSPLGAGDTEAFF. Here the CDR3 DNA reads TGTGCCAGCTCACCACTGGGGGCTGGGGACACTGAAGCTTTCTTT.

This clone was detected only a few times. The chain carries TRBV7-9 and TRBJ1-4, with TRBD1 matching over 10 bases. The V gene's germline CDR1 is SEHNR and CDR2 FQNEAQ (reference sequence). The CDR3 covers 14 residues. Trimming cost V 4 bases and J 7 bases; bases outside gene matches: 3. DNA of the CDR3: TGTGCCAGCAGCTACGGACAGGGGGGTGAAAAACTGTTTTTT. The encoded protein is CASSYGQGGEKLFF.

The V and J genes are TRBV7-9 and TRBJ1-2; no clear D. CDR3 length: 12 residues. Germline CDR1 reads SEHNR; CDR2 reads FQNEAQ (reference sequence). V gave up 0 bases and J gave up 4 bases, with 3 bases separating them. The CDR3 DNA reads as TGTGCCAGCAGCTTAGCCAGCTATGGCTACACCTTC. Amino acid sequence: CASSLASYGYTF. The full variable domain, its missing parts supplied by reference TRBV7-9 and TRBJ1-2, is DTGVSQNPRHKITKRGQNVTFRCDPISEHNRLYWYRQTLGQGPEFLTYFQNEAQLEKSRLLSDRFSAERPKGSFSTLEIQRTEQGDSAMYLCASSLASYGYTFGSGTRLTVV.

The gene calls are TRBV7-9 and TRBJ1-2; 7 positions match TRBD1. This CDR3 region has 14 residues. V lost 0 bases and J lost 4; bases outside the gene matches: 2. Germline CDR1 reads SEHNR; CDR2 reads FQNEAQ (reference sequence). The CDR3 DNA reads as TGTGCCAGCAGCTTAGCAGGACAGGCCTATGGCTACACCTTC. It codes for CASSLAGQAYGYTF. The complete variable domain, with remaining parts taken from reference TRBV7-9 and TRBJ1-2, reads DTGVSQNPRHKITKRGQNVTFRCDPISEHNRLYWYRQTLGQGPEFLTYFQNEAQLEKSRLLSDRFSAERPKGSFSTLEIQRTEQGDSAMYLCASSLAGQAYGYTFGSGTRLTVV.

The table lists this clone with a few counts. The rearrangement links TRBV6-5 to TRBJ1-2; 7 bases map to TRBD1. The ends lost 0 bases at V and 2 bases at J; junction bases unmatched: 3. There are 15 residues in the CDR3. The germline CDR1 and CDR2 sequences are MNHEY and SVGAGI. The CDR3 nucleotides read TGTGCCAGCAGTTACTCGTCACAGGGGAACTATGGCTACACCTTC. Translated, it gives CASSYSSQGNYGYTF.

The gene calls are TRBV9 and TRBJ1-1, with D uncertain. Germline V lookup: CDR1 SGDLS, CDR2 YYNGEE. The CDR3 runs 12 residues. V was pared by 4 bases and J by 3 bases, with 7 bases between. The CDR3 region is CASSSVDTEAFF. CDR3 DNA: TGTGCCAGCAGCTCGGTAGACACTGAAGCTTTCTTT.

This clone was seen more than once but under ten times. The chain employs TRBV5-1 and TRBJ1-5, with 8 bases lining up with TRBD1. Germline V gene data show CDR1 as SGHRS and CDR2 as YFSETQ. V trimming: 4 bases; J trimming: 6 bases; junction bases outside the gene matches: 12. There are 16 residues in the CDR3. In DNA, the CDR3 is TGCGCCAGCAGCCTCGACCCAGGGGGCGCAGGTCAGCCCCAGCATTTT. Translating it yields CASSLDPGGAGQPQHF. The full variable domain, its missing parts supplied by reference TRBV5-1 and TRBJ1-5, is KAGVTQTPRYLIKTRGQQVTLSCSPISGHRSVSWYQQTPGQGLQFLFEYFSETQRNKGNFPGRFSGRQFSNSRSEMNVSTLELGDSALYLCASSLDPGGAGQPQHFGDGTRLSIL.

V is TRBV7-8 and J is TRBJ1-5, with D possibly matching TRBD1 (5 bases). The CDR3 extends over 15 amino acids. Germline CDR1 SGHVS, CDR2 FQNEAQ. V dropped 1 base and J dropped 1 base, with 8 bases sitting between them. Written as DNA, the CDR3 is TGTGCCAGCAGCTTAGGGGGCTGGAGCAATCAGCCCCAGCATTTT. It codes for CASSLGGWSNQPQHF. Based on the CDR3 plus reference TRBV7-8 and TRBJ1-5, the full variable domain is GAGVSQSPRYKVAKRGQDVALRCDPISGHVSLFWYQQALGQGPEFLTYFQNEAQLDKSGLPSDRFFAERPEGSVSTLKIQRTQQEDSAVYLCASSLGGWSNQPQHFGDGTRLSIL.

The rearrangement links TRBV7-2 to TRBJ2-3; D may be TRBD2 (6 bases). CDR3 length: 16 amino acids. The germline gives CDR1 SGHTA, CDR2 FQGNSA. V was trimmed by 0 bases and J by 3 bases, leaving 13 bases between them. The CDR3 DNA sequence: TGTGCCAGCAGCTTAGCCCGGGGGAGTGGGACAGATACGCAGTATTTT. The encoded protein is CASSLARGSGTDTQYF.

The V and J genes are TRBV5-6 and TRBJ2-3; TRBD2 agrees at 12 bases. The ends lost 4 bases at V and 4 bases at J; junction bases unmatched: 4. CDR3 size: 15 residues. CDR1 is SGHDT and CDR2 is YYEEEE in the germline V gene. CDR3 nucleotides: TGTGCCAGCAGCCCGCTAGCGGGAGGGTCAGATACGCAGTATTTT. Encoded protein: CASSPLAGGSDTQYF. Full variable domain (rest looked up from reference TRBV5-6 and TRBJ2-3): DAGVTQSPTHLIKTRGQQVTLRCSPKSGHDTVSWYQQALGQGPQFIFQYYEEEERQRGNFPDRFSGHQFPNYSSELNVNALLLGDSALYLCASSPLAGGSDTQYFGPGTRLTVL.

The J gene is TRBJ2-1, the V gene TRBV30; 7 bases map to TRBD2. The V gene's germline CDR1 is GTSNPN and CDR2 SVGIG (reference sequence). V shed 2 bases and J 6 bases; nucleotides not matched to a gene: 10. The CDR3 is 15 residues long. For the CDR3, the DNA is TGTGCCTGGAGTAGAGGACTAGTCCATATCAATGAGCAGTTCTTC. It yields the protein CAWSRGLVHINEQFF.

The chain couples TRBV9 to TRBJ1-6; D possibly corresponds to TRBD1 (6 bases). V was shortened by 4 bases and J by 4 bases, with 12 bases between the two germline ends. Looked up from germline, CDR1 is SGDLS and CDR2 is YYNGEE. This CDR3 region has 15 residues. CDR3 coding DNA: TGTGCCAGCAGCCGAAAGGGGGATTATAATTCACCCCTCCACTTT. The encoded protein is CASSRKGDYNSPLHF.

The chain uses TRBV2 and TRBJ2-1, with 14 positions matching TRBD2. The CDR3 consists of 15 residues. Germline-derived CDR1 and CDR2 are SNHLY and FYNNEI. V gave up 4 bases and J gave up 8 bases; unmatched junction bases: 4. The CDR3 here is CASSGTSGGPDEQFF. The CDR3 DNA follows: TGTGCCAGCAGTGGGACTAGCGGGGGGCCCGATGAGCAGTTCTTC.

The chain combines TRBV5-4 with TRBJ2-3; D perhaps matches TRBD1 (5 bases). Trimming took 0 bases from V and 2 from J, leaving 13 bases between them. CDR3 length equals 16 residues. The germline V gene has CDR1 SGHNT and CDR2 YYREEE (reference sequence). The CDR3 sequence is CASSLGGQRATDTQYF. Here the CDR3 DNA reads TGTGCCAGCAGCTTGGGGGGCCAGCGAGCCACAGATACGCAGTATTTT.

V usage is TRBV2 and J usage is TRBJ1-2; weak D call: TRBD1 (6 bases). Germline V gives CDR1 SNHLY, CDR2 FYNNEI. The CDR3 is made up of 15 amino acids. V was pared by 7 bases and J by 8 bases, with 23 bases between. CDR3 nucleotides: TGTGCCAGCATATTGTCTTTAGGGGGGGGAACGGGCTACACCTTC. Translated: CASILSLGGGTGYTF.

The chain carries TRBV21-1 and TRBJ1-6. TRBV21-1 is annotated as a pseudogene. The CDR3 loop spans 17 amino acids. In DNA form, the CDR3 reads TGTGCCAGCCGATCCCGCCGGGAATCTCAAAATAATTCACCCCTCCACTTT. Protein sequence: CASRSRRESQNNSPLHF.

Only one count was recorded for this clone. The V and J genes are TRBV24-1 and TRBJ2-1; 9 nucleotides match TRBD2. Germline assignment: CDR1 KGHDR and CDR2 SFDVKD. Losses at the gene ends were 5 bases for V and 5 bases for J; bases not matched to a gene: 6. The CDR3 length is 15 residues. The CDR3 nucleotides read TGTGCCACCAGTGCTACTAGCGGGCGGAACAATGAGCAGTTCTTC. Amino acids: CATSATSGRNNEQFF.

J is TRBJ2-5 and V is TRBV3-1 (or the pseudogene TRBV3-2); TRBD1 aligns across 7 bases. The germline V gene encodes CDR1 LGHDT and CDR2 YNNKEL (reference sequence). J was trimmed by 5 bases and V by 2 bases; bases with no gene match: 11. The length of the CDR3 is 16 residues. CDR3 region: CASSQTRTGSWETQYF. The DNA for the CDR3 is TGTGCCAGCAGCCAAACCCGGACAGGAAGTTGGGAGACCCAGTACTTC.

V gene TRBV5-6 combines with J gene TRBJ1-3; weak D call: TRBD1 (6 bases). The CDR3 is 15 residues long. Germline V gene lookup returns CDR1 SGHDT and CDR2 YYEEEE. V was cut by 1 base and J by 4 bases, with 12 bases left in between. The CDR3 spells CASSLSGGSGNTIYF. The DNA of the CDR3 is TGTGCCAGCAGCTTGTCTGGGGGCTCGGGAAACACCATATATTTT.

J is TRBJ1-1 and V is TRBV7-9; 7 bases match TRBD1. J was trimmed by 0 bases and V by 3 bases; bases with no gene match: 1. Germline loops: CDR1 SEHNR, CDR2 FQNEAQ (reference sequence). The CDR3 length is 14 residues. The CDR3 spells CASSFGQVNTEAFF. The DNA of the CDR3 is TGTGCCAGCAGCTTTGGACAGGTGAACACTGAAGCTTTCTTT.

Here the CDR3 reads CASTRTGDTGELFF. The CDR3 DNA follows: TGTGCCAGCACCCGGACAGGGGACACCGGGGAGCTGTTTTTT. The chain links TRBV7-9 to TRBJ2-2; TRBD1 matches 9 bases. Germline-derived CDR1 and CDR2 are SEHNR and FQNEAQ (reference sequence). CDR3 size: 14 residues. V lost 7 bases and J lost 3; bases outside the gene matches: 3. Together with reference TRBV7-9 and TRBJ2-2, the CDR3 gives the full variable domain: DTGVSQNPRHKITKRGQNVTFRCDPISEHNRLYWYRQTLGQGPEFLTYFQNEAQLEKSRLLSDRFSAERPKGSFSTLEIQRTEQGDSAMYLCASTRTGDTGELFFGEGSRLTVL.

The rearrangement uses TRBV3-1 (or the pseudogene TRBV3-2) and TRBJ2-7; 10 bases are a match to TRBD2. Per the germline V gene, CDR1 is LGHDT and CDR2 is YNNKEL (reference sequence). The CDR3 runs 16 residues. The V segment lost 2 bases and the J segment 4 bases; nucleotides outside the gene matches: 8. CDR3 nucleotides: TGTGCCAGCAGCCAACGATCTAGCGGGAGAGGTTACGAGCAGTACTTC. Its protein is CASSQRSSGRGYEQYF.

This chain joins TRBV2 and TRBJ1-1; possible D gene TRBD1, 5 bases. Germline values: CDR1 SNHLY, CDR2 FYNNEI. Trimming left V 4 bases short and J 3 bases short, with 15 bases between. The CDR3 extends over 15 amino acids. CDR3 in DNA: TGTGCCAGCAGTGGGGACTTGCCTGGCGACACTGAAGCTTTCTTT. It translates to CASSGDLPGDTEAFF.

The CDR3 DNA sequence: TGTGCCAGCAGCCCCCCGCAGGGGGCGGGCGAGCAGTACTTC. This translates into CASSPPQGAGEQYF. The rearrangement uses TRBV11-2 and TRBJ2-7; TRBD1 matches 8 bases. Germline V CDR1 and CDR2: SGHAT, FQNNGV. This CDR3 contains 14 residues. V trimming: 5 bases; J trimming: 6 bases; junction bases outside the gene matches: 9.